This T cell receptor (beta chain) was documented in a study of blood T cells in healthy people across ages. Whole-study findings and limits: Underestimates were what the diversity estimates from one million T cells were considered to be.

Primers used in a second PCR of about 6 to 11 cycles were a sample-barcoded 5' primer and a J-beta primer mix. With 12 random nucleotides, a template-switch adaptor tagged each individual cDNA molecule. Researchers report that each sample yielded at least 2.5 million CDR3-containing paired-end reads. A single record per CDR3 protein comes from TCRdb applying MiXCR to the 5' RACE reads. The data contain about 1.1 million distinct CDR3 sequences, more than 30% of them seen just once; the ten biggest clones take up approximately 14%. This clonotype was counted between two and nine times. Its antigen is not identified. Total RNA, at least 6 micrograms per sample, was extracted from PBMCs. This TCR was recovered from a man younger than 35 in good health. Sequencing input: blood.

CDR3 region: CASSRTVNEQFF. DNA for the CDR3: TGTGCCAGCAGTCGGACAGTCAATGAGCAGTTCTTC. V is TRBV6-2 or TRBV6-3 and J is TRBJ2-1; TRBD1 is a possible D gene (6 bases). The CDR3 runs 12 residues. The V end was cut by 5 bases, the J end by 6 bases, with 8 bases between. CDR1 is MNHEY, CDR2 SVGEGT, per germline.